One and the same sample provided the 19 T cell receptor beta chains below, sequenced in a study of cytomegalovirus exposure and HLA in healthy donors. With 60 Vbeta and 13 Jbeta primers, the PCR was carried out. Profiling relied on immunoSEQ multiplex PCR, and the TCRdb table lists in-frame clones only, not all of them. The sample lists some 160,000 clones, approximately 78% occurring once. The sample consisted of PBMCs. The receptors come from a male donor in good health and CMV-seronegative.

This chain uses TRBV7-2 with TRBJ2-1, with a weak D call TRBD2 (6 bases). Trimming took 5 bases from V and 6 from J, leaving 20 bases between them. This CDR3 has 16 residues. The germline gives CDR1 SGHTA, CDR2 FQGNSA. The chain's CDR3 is CASSASPAGKGNEQFF. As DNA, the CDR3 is TGTGCCAGCAGCGCTAGTCCCGCGGGAAAAGGCAATGAGCAGTTCTTC.

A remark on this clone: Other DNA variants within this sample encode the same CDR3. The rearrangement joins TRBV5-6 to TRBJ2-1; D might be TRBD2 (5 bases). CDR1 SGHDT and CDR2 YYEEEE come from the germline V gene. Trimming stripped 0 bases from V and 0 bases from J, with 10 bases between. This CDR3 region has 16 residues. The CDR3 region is CASSLEAVSSYNEQFF. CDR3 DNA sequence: TGTGCCAGCAGCTTGGAAGCGGTTAGCTCCTACAATGAGCAGTTCTTC. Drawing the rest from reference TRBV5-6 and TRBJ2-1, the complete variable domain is DAGVTQSPTHLIKTRGQQVTLRCSPKSGHDTVSWYQQALGQGPQFIFQYYEEEERQRGNFPDRFSGHQFPNYSSELNVNALLLGDSALYLCASSLEAVSSYNEQFFGPGTRLTVL.

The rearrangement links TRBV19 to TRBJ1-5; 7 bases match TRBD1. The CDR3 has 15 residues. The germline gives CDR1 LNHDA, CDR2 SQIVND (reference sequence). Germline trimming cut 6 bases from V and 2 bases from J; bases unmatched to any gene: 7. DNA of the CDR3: TGTGCCAGTAGGATCCAGGGGGGCGGCAATCAGCCCCAGCATTTT. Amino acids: CASRIQGGGNQPQHF.

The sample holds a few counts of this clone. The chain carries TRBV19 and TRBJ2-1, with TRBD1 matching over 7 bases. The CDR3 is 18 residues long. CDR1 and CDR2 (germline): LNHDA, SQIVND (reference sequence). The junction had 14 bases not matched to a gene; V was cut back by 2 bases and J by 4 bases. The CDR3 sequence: CASSIRVSGQRPYNEQFF. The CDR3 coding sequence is TGTGCCAGTAGTATAAGGGTTTCGGGACAGCGTCCTTACAATGAGCAGTTCTTC.

The CDR3: CASSLGGTGNTEAFF. The CDR3 bases are TGTGCCAGCAGCCTGGGGGGGACAGGGAACACTGAAGCTTTCTTT. The chain uses TRBV6-1 and TRBJ1-1, with 8 bases fitting TRBD1. CDR3 length: 15 amino acids. Germline trimming cut 6 bases from V and 1 base from J; bases unmatched to any gene: 7. In germline, CDR1 is MNHNS, CDR2 SASEGT.

CDR3 nucleotides: TGTGCCAGCAGGCAAGACAGAAGCTCCTACAATGAGCAGTTCTTC. It specifies CASRQDRSSYNEQFF. The chain links TRBV7-2 to TRBJ2-1; D may be TRBD1 (5 bases). Per germline, CDR1 SGHTA and CDR2 FQGNSA. This CDR3 is 15 amino acids long. The V end lost 6 bases, the J end lost 0 bases, and 12 bases lay between the germline ends.

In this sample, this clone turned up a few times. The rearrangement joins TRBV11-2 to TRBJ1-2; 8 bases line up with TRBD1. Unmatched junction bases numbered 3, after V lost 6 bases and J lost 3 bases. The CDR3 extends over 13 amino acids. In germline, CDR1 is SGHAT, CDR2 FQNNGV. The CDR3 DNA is TGTGCCAGCAGTTCGGGACAGGACTATGGCTACACCTTC. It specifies CASSSGQDYGYTF.

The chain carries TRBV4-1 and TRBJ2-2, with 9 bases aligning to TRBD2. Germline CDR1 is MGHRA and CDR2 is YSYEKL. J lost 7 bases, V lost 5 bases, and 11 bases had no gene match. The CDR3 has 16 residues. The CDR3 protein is CASSYGRGRAVGELFF. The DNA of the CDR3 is TGCGCCAGCAGCTATGGGCGCGGGAGGGCCGTCGGGGAGCTGTTTTTT.

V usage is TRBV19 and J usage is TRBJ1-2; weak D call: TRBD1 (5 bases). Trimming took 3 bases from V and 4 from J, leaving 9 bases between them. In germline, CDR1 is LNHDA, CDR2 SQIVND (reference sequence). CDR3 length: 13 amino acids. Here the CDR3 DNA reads TGTGCCAGTAGTATCAGGACAACCTATGGCTACACCTTC. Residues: CASSIRTTYGYTF.

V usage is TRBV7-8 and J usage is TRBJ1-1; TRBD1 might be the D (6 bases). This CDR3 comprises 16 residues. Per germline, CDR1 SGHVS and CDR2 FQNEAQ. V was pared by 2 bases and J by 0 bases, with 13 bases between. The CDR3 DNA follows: TGTGCCAGCAGCTTAAGGGACACGCTCATGAACACTGAAGCTTTCTTT. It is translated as CASSLRDTLMNTEAFF.

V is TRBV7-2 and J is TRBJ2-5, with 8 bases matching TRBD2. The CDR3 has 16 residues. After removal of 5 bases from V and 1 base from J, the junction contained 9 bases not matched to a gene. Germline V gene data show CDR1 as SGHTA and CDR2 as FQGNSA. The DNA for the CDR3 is TGTGCCAGCAGCGGCCCCGCGGGGGGATCCCAAGAGACCCAGTACTTC. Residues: CASSGPAGGSQETQYF.

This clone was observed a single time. DNA for the CDR3: TGTGCCAGCAGCCCCCTTCAGAAGTTTCAAGAGACCCAGTACTTC. Translation: CASSPLQKFQETQYF. The chain recombines TRBV6-5 with TRBJ2-5; D not resolved. Deletions cut 6 bases from V and 2 bases from J, with 16 bases between. This CDR3 comprises 15 residues. Germline V gene sequence: CDR1 MNHEY, CDR2 SVGAGI.

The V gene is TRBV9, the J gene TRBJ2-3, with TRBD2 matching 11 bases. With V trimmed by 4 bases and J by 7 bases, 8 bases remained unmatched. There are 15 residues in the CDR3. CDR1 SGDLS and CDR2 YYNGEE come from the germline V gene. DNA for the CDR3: TGTGCCAGCAGCCCCTCCCTAGCGGGAGGCCATACGCAGTATTTT. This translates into CASSPSLAGGHTQYF.

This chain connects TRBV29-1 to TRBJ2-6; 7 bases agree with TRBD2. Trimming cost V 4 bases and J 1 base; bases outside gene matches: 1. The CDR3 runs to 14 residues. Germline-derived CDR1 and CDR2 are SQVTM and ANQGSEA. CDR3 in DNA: TGCAGCGTTGGGGGGGGGTCTGGGGCCAACGTCCTGACTTTC. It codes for CSVGGGSGANVLTF.

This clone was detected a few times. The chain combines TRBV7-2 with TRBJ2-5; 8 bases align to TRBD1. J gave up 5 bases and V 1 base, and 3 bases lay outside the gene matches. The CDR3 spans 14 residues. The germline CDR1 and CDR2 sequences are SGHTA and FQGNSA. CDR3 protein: CASSLVYRGETQYF. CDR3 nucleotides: TGTGCCAGCAGCTTAGTTTACAGGGGGGAGACCCAGTACTTC.

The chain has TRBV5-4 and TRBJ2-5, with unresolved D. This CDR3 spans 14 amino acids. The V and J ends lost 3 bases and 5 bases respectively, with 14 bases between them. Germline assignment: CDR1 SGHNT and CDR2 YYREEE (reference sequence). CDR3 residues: CASSSLVDGETQYF. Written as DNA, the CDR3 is TGTGCCAGCAGCTCGCTAGTAGACGGGGAGACCCAGTACTTC. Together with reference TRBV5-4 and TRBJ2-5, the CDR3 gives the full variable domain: ETGVTQSPTHLIKTRGQQVTLRCSSQSGHNTVSWYQQALGQGPQFIFQYYREEENGRGNFPPRFSGLQFPNYSSELNVNALELDDSALYLCASSSLVDGETQYFGPGTRLLVL.

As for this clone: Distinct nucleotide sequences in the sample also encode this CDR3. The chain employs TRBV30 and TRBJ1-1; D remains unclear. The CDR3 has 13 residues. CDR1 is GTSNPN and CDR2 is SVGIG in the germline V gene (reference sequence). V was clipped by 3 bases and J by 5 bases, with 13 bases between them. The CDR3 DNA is TGTGCCTGGAGCGGTACAGTTGGAACTGAAGCTTTCTTT. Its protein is CAWSGTVGTEAFF.

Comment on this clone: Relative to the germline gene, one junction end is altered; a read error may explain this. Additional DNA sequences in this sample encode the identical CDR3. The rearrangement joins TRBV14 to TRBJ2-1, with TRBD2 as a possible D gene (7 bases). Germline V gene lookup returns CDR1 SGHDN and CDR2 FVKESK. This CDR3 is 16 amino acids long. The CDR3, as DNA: TGTGCCAGCAGCCAAGGACTAGCCCGAGGGGACAATGAACAGTTCTTC. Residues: CASSQGLARGDNEQFF.

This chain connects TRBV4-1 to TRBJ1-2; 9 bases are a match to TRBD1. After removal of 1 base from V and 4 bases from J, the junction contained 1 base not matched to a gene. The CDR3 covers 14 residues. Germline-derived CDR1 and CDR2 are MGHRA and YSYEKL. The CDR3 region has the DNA TGCGCCAGCAGCCAAGCGACAGGGGGCTATGGCTACACCTTC. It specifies CASSQATGGYGYTF.